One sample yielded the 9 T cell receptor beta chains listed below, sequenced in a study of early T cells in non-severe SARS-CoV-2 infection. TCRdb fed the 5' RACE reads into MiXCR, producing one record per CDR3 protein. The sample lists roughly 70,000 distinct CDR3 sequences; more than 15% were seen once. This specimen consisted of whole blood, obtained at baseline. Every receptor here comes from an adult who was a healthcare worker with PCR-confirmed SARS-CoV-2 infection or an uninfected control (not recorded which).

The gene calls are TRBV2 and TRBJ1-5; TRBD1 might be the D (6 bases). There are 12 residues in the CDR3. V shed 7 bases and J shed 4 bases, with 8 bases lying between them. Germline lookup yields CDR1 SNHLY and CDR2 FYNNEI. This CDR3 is CASMGANQPQHF. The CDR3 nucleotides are TGTGCCAGCATGGGGGCTAATCAGCCCCAGCATTTT.

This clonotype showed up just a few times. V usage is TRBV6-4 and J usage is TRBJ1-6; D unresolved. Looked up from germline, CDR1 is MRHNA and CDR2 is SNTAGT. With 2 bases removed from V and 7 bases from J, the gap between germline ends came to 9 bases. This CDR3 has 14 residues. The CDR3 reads CASSDGRRNSPLHF. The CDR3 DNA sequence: TGTGCCAGCAGTGACGGACGGAGGAATTCACCCCTCCACTTT.

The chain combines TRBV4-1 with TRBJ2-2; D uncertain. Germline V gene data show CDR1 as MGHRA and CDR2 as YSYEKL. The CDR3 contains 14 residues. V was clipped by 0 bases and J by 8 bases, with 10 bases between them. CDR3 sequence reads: CASSQDRAAGELFF. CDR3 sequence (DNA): TGCGCCAGCAGCCAAGATAGGGCGGCTGGGGAGCTGTTTTTT.

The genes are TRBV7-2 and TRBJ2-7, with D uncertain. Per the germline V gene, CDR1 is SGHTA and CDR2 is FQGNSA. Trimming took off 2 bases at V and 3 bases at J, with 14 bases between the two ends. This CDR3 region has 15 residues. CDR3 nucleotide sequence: TGTGCCAGCAGCTTAACGACCGGGCCCAACTACGAGCAGTACTTC. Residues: CASSLTTGPNYEQYF. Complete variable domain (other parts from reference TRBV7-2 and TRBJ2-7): GAGVSQSPSNKVTEKGKDVELRCDPISGHTALYWYRQSLGQGLEFLIYFQGNSAPDKSGLPSDRFSAERTGGSVSTLTIQRTQQEDSAVYLCASSLTTGPNYEQYFGPGTRLTVT.

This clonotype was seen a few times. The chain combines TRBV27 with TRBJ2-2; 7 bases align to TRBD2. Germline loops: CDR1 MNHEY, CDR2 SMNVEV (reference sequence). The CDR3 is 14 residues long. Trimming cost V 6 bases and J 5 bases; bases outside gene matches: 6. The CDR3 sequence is CASSPVGLTGELFF. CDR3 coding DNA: TGTGCCAGCAGCCCCGTGGGACTAACCGGGGAGCTGTTTTTT.

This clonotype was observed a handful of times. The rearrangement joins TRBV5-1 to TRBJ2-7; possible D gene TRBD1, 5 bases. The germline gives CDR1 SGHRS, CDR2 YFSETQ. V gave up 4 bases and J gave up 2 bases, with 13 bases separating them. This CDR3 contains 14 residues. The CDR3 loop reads CASSPQTGPYEQYF. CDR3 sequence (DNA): TGCGCCAGCAGCCCCCAAACAGGACCCTACGAGCAGTACTTC. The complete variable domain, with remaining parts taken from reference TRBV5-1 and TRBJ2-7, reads KAGVTQTPRYLIKTRGQQVTLSCSPISGHRSVSWYQQTPGQGLQFLFEYFSETQRNKGNFPGRFSGRQFSNSRSEMNVSTLELGDSALYLCASSPQTGPYEQYFGPGTRLTVT.

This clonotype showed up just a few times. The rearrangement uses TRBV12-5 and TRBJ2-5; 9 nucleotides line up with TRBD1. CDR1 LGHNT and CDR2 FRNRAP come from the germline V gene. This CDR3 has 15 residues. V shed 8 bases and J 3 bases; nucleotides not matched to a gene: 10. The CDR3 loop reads CASSSGQGSEETQYF. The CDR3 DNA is TGTGCTAGTAGCTCGGGACAGGGTTCCGAAGAGACCCAGTACTTC.

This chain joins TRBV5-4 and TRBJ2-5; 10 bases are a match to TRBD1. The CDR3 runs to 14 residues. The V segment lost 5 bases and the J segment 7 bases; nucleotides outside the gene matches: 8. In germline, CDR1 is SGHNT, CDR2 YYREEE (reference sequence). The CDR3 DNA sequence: TGTGCCAGCAGTCAGGGGACAGGGGCATGGACCCAGTACTTC. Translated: CASSQGTGAWTQYF.

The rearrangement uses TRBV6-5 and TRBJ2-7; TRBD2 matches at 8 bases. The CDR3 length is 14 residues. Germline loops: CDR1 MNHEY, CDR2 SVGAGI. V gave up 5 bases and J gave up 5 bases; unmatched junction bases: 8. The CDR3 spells CASSQRTSRHEQYF. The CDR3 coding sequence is TGTGCCAGCAGTCAAAGGACTAGCAGACACGAGCAGTACTTC.